This is a list of T cell receptor beta chains from one sample in a study of T cell repertoires in cytomegalovirus infection. MiXCR, applied by TCRdb to the reads, yields one record per CDR3 protein. The table lists about 600,000 distinct CDR3 sequences, 20% to 25% of them singletons, with 6.5% to 10% in the top ten. The sample taken for sequencing was CD8+ T cells from PBMCs. All receptors come from a human donor in good health (CMV status not recorded). Some clones in this sample may be carry-over from other donors' samples. Both conserved end residues are part of each CDR3. The D gene is left open where the match is weak. The size field is filled for only some rows; it gives once, few, many or a size class.

-,TRBV27,-,TRBJ2-1,CASSWDPRSYNEQFF,TGTGCCAGCAGTTGGGACCCTCGCTCCTACAATGAGCAGTTCTTC
many,TRBV7-8,-,TRBJ2-2,CASSLFRGSTGELFF,TGTGCCAGCAGCTTATTTCGGGGCAGCACCGGGGAGCTGTTTTTT
few,TRBV29-1,-,TRBJ1-2,CSVDGGSDGYTF,TGCAGCGTTGACGGCGGCTCCGATGGCTACACCTTC
few,TRBV27,TRBD2,TRBJ2-5,CASSTTSIQETQYF,TGTGCCAGCAGCACGACTAGCATCCAAGAGACCCAGTACTTC
-,TRBV29-1,-,TRBJ2-7,CSVELAESSYEQYF,TGCAGCGTTGAACTGGCGGAAAGCTCCTACGAGCAGTACTTC
many,TRBV4-1,TRBD2,TRBJ2-4,CASSPQEKERGAQNIQYF,TGCGCCAGCAGCCCCCAAGAGAAAGAGCGGGGGGCCCAAAACATTCAGTACTTC
-,TRBV5-8,-,TRBJ2-5,CASIQLVYQETQYF,TGTGCCAGCATCCAACTCGTATACCAAGAGACCCAGTACTTC
few,TRBV11-1,-,TRBJ2-1,CASSRSSGTYYNEQFF,TGTGCCAGCAGTCGCTCGTCCGGGACATATTACAATGAGCAGTTCTTC
-,TRBV15,-,TRBJ2-1,CATSMGTLINEQFF,TGTGCCACCAGCATGGGTACCCTGATCAATGAGCAGTTCTTC
-,TRBV6-5,-,TRBJ2-2,CASKGGEGGTGELFF,TGTGCCAGCAAGGGCGGAGAGGGGGGCACCGGGGAGCTGTTTTTT
few,TRBV15,TRBD1,TRBJ1-5,CATSRDKGAGQPQHF,TGTGCCACCAGCAGAGATAAGGGGGCAGGTCAGCCCCAGCATTTT
-,TRBV24-1,-,TRBJ1-2,CATSTTGPGYTF,TGTGCCACCAGTACCACAGGGCCCGGCTACACCTTC
many,TRBV7-6,-,TRBJ2-1,CASSFLKGSEQFF,TGTGCCAGCAGCTTCTTGAAGGGAAGTGAGCAGTTCTTC
-,TRBV29-1,TRBD1,TRBJ1-1,CSVEDLGQTLNTEAFF,TGCAGCGTTGAAGATTTGGGACAGACTCTCAACACTGAAGCTTTCTTT
few,TRBV12-5,-,TRBJ1-2,CASGLGVNRGYTF,TGTGCTAGTGGTTTGGGAGTTAATCGTGGCTACACCTTC
-,TRBV7-9,TRBD1,TRBJ2-2,CASSLPDRRPGELFF,TGTGCCAGCAGCTTACCGGACAGGAGACCCGGGGAGCTGTTTTTT
-,TRBV20-1,-,TRBJ1-4,CSARGYRATNEKLFF,TGCAGTGCTAGAGGGTACAGAGCAACTAATGAAAAACTGTTTTTT
once,TRBV5-4,-,TRBJ1-1,CASSLDVSFRGAEAFF,TGTGCCAGCAGCTTGGACGTTTCCTTCCGAGGGGCTGAAGCTTTCTTT
-,TRBV20-1,TRBD2,TRBJ2-1,CSARPGGRYNEQFF,TGCAGTGCTAGACCGGGGGGGAGATACAATGAGCAGTTCTTC
many,TRBV7-2,TRBD1,TRBJ2-1,CASSWTGVYNEQFF,TGTGCCAGCAGCTGGACAGGGGTCTACAATGAGCAGTTCTTC
few,TRBV7-9,-,TRBJ1-1,CASSSGTSEAFF,TGTGCCAGCAGCTCCGGGACCTCAGAAGCTTTCTTT
-,TRBV20-1,TRBD2,TRBJ2-1,CSARDFGGTSGTYNEQFF,TGCAGTGCTAGAGACTTTGGCGGGACTAGCGGAACCTACAATGAGCAGTTCTTC
-,TRBV5-1,-,TRBJ1-2,CASSAEGNGYTF,TGCGCCAGCAGCGCCGAGGGGAACGGCTACACCTTC
-,TRBV6-5,-,TRBJ1-1,CASSKTGGWYTEAFF,TGTGCCAGCAGTAAGACCGGGGGCTGGTACACTGAAGCTTTCTTT
few,TRBV9,TRBD1,TRBJ1-5,CASSAGTGLGPQHF,TGTGCCAGCAGCGCCGGGACAGGGCTAGGGCCCCAGCATTTT
-,TRBV6-5,-,TRBJ2-2,CASRQANTGELFF,TGTGCCAGCAGACAGGCGAACACCGGGGAGCTGTTTTTT
-,TRBV5-1,TRBD1,TRBJ2-2,CASSLEGQGRTGELFF,TGCGCCAGCAGCTTGGAGGGACAGGGAAGGACCGGGGAGCTGTTTTTT
few,TRBV4-1,-,TRBJ1-5,CASSSGAVGQPQHF,TGCGCCAGCAGCAGCGGGGCGGTTGGACAGCCCCAGCATTTT
few,TRBV6-6,-,TRBJ1-2,CASSLDSDYGYTF,TGTGCCAGCAGTCTAGACAGCGACTATGGCTACACCTTC
many,TRBV7-8,-,TRBJ1-5,CASSPPGGQPQHF,TGTGCCAGCAGCCCGCCCGGCGGGCAGCCCCAGCATTTT
-,TRBV12-3/TRBV12-4,TRBD2,TRBJ2-2,CANSLAGGNTGELFF,TGTGCCAACAGTTTAGCGGGGGGGAACACCGGGGAGCTGTTTTTT
many,TRBV6-6,TRBD1,TRBJ1-1,CASSYDRDTEAFF,TGTGCCAGCAGTTACGACAGGGACACTGAAGCTTTCTTT
-,TRBV29-1,TRBD2,TRBJ2-1,CSVDGLDSGTYNEQFF,TGCAGCGTTGACGGACTAGATAGTGGGACCTACAATGAGCAGTTCTTC
many,TRBV6-2/TRBV6-3,-,TRBJ2-1,CASSYEGYEQFF,TGTGCCAGCAGTTACGAAGGTTATGAGCAGTTCTTC
few,TRBV6-2/TRBV6-3,-,TRBJ2-1,CASTPRGGDSWNEQFF,TGTGCCAGCACCCCCAGAGGCGGGGATAGTTGGAATGAGCAGTTCTTC
-,TRBV7-4,-,TRBJ2-3,CANSLDGRGSSSTDTQYF,TGTGCCAACAGCTTAGACGGAAGGGGTTCCTCTAGCACAGATACGCAGTATTTT
few,TRBV27,TRBD2,TRBJ2-7,CASSQLGGVYEQYF,TGTGCCAGCAGTCAACTGGGAGGGGTGTACGAGCAGTACTTC
-,TRBV28,-,TRBJ1-5,CAAGESGGNQPQHF,TGTGCCGCGGGGGAGAGCGGAGGCAATCAGCCCCAGCATTTT
few,TRBV19,-,TRBJ2-1,CASSIVYNEQFF,TGTGCCAGTAGTATAGTTTACAATGAGCAGTTCTTC
-,TRBV9,-,TRBJ2-4,CASSGADRQLYF,TGTGCCAGCAGCGGCGCAGACCGGCAATTGTACTTC
once,TRBV4-3,-,TRBJ2-3,CASSQGPSGTTDTQYF,TGCGCCAGCAGCCAAGGGCCTAGTGGAACCACAGATACGCAGTATTTT
many,TRBV7-2,TRBD1,TRBJ2-7,CASSLNPGTGKNEQYF,TGTGCCAGCAGCTTAAACCCCGGGACAGGGAAAAACGAGCAGTACTTC
many,TRBV12-3/TRBV12-4,TRBD1,TRBJ2-1,CASSRQGSSYNEQFF,TGTGCCAGCAGCCGACAGGGGAGCTCCTACAATGAGCAGTTCTTC
many,TRBV7-6,TRBD2,TRBJ2-7,CASSQLAGALYEQYF,TGTGCCAGCAGCCAGCTAGCGGGGGCCCTCTACGAGCAGTACTTC
many,TRBV7-3,TRBD1,TRBJ1-2,CASSSGTGGDYGYTF,TGTGCCAGCAGCTCCGGGACAGGAGGTGACTATGGCTACACCTTC
-,TRBV5-6,-,TRBJ2-1,CASSWGRPYNEQFF,TGTGCCAGCAGTTGGGGACGGCCCTACAATGAGCAGTTCTTC
many,TRBV7-7,-,TRBJ2-1,CASSSDPYNEQFF,TGTGCTAGCAGTAGCGACCCCTACAATGAGCAGTTCTTC
-,TRBV24-1,-,TRBJ2-1,CATKVQRTYNEQFF,TGTGCCACCAAGGTGCAGCGTACCTACAATGAGCAGTTCTTC
-,TRBV28,TRBD1,TRBJ1-5,CASSLETGGLYSNQPQHF,TGTGCCAGCAGTTTAGAGACAGGGGGTCTTTATAGCAATCAGCCCCAGCATTTT
few,TRBV6-5,-,TRBJ2-1,CASSYSILSGTAGNEQFF,TGTGCCAGCAGTTACTCGATTCTATCGGGGACGGCGGGGAATGAGCAGTTCTTC
-,TRBV12-3/TRBV12-4,TRBD2,TRBJ2-4,CASSFSHSGLTKNIQYF,TGTGCCAGCAGTTTTTCCCATAGCGGGCTAACCAAAAACATTCAGTACTTC
few,TRBV9,-,TRBJ1-1,CASSSWEGGDTEAFF,TGTGCCAGCAGCTCGTGGGAAGGAGGGGACACTGAAGCTTTCTTT
-,TRBV2,TRBD2,TRBJ2-1,CASPSGKDEQFF,TGTGCCAGCCCTAGCGGGAAGGATGAGCAGTTCTTC
-,TRBV11-3,-,TRBJ2-1,CASSSWGGSPNEQFF,TGTGCCAGCAGCTCCTGGGGGGGCAGTCCCAATGAGCAGTTCTTC
many,TRBV12-3/TRBV12-4,-,TRBJ1-1,CASSSNTKMPEAFF,TGTGCCAGCAGTTCGAACACAAAAATGCCTGAAGCTTTCTTT
many,TRBV6-2/TRBV6-3,-,TRBJ2-3,CASSYRQDEWISTDTQYF,TGTGCCAGCAGTTACCGTCAGGACGAATGGATTTCTACAGATACGCAGTATTTT
many,TRBV27,-,TRBJ2-7,CASSLYLGASSYEQYF,TGTGCCAGCAGTTTATATCTGGGGGCAAGCTCCTACGAGCAGTACTTC
-,TRBV7-9,-,TRBJ2-1,CASSFYNRLSSYNEQFF,TGTGCCAGCAGCTTTTATAATAGACTTAGCTCCTACAATGAGCAGTTCTTC
few,TRBV29-1,-,TRBJ2-3,CSAPGLNTDTQYF,TGCAGCGCACCGGGACTCAACACAGATACGCAGTATTTT